These 20 T cell receptor beta chains came from one sample sequenced in a study of lymphopenia after photon versus proton radiotherapy. Assay: immunoSEQ multiplex PCR; the TCRdb copy retains only in-frame clones and omits some. The sample shows some 42,000 clones, around 86% of them seen only once. Sequencing used peripheral blood, obtained from a patient treated with proton-based radiotherapy. The receptors come from a woman in her sixties or seventies with pancreatic cancer.

The gene calls are TRBV7-2 and TRBJ2-4, with a tentative D call TRBD1 (6 bases). The CDR3 has 13 amino acids. Trimming removed 2 bases at V and 12 bases at J, with 14 bases between. Germline assignment: CDR1 SGHTA and CDR2 FQGNSA. In nucleotides, the CDR3 is TGTGCCAGCAGCTTATCTATGACAGGCGATCAGTACTTC. Translation: CASSLSMTGDQYF.

The CDR3 spells CASSLGQFRETQYF. The CDR3 DNA reads as TGTGCCAGCAGCCTAGGACAGTTCCGGGAGACCCAGTACTTC. This chain uses TRBV9 with TRBJ2-5; perhaps TRBD1 as D (6 bases). Germline loops: CDR1 SGDLS, CDR2 YYNGEE. CDR3 size: 14 residues. Trimming stripped 4 bases from V and 5 bases from J, with 15 bases between.

The chain links TRBV4-3 to TRBJ2-3, with D possibly being TRBD1 (6 bases). V gave up 2 bases and J gave up 2 bases, with 14 bases separating them. This CDR3 spans 16 amino acids. Germline loops: CDR1 LGHNA, CDR2 YSLEER. In DNA, the CDR3 is TGCGCCAGCAGCCAACCACAGGGCCTGATCACAGATACGCAGTATTTT. Protein sequence: CASSQPQGLITDTQYF.

The chain combines TRBV28 with TRBJ1-6; the D gene is possibly TRBD1 (6 bases). Trimming shortened V by 2 bases and J by 9 bases, and 14 bases separated the two germline ends. CDR3 length: 15 residues. Germline CDR1 and CDR2: MDHEN and SYDVKM. CDR3 sequence: CASSLIGGGGSPLHF. DNA of the CDR3: TGTGCCAGCAGTTTAATAGGGGGAGGAGGTTCACCCCTCCACTTT.

The chain joins TRBV9 to TRBJ1-1; D is unresolved. The CDR3 extends over 17 amino acids. V was trimmed by 0 bases and J by 0 bases, leaving 15 bases between them. The germline gives CDR1 SGDLS, CDR2 YYNGEE. CDR3 protein: CASSVDFPKNMNTEAFF. CDR3 bases: TGTGCCAGCAGCGTAGATTTCCCAAAGAACATGAACACTGAAGCTTTCTTT. The full variable domain, its missing parts supplied by reference TRBV9 and TRBJ1-1, is DSGVTQTPKHLITATGQRVTLRCSPRSGDLSVYWYQQSLDQGLQFLIQYYNGEERAKGNILERFSAQQFPDLHSELNLSSLELGDSALYFCASSVDFPKNMNTEAFFGQGTRLTVV.

V is TRBV4-2 and J is TRBJ2-3; D tentatively fits TRBD1 or TRBD2 (5 bases each). Germline lookup yields CDR1 LGHNA and CDR2 YNFKEQ. The CDR3 has 16 amino acids. The V and J ends lost 4 bases and 1 base respectively, with 15 bases between them. For the CDR3, the DNA is TGTGCCAGCAGCCCGCAATCCGTGGGGGGCACAGATACGCAGTATTTT. Its protein is CASSPQSVGGTDTQYF.

This clone was picked up one time. One end of the junction is discordant with germline, which a read error may explain. This chain links TRBV28 with TRBJ2-3; 10 bases line up with TRBD2. Germline values: CDR1 MDHEN, CDR2 SYDVKM. The CDR3 is 13 amino acids. CDR3 sequence reads: CASSFVDGASGSF. CDR3 nucleotide sequence: TGTGCCAGCAGTTTCGTAGATGGCGCTAGCGGGAGTTTT.

The V call is TRBV11-1, the J call TRBJ2-5; 13 bases map to TRBD2. The CDR3 contains 16 residues. CDR1 and CDR2 from the germline V gene are SGHAT and FQDESV (reference sequence). With 3 bases clipped from V and 4 bases from J, the junction kept 5 bases outside the gene matches. The CDR3, as DNA: TGTGCCAGCAGCTTTGGACTAGCGGGAGAGGCAGAGACCCAGTACTTC. Amino acids: CASSFGLAGEAETQYF. The full variable domain, completed using reference TRBV11-1 and TRBJ2-5, is EAEVAQSPRYKITEKSQAVAFWCDPISGHATLYWYRQILGQGPELLVQFQDESVVDDSQLPKDRFSAERLKGVDSTLKIQPAELGDSAMYLCASSFGLAGEAETQYFGPGTRLLVL.

The gene calls are TRBV18 and TRBJ2-1; 13 positions agree with TRBD2. V dropped 3 bases and J dropped 6; count of bases not matched to a gene: 5. Germline V gives CDR1 KGHSH, CDR2 LQKENI. The CDR3 consists of 16 residues. The CDR3 bases are TGTGCCAGCTCACCGGAACTAGCGGGAGGGTCCAATGAGCAGTTCTTC. It specifies CASSPELAGGSNEQFF. Variable domain in full (rest from reference TRBV18 and TRBJ2-1): NAGVMQNPRHLVRRRGQEARLRCSPMKGHSHVYWYRQLPEEGLKFMVYLQKENIIDESGMPKERFSAEFPKEGPSILRIQQVVRGDSAAYFCASSPELAGGSNEQFFGPGTRLTVL.

The chain recombines TRBV5-1 with TRBJ1-1; 8 positions match TRBD1. V shed 4 bases and J 5 bases; nucleotides not matched to a gene: 7. The CDR3 spans 14 residues. The germline gives CDR1 SGHRS, CDR2 YFSETQ. In DNA, the CDR3 is TGCGCCAGCAGCGCGGACAGGGTACAAACTGAAGCTTTCTTT. Translation gives CASSADRVQTEAFF.

V usage is TRBV2 and J usage is TRBJ2-1, with 9 bases matching TRBD2. Germline V gene sequence: CDR1 SNHLY, CDR2 FYNNEI. The V gene end was trimmed by 7 bases and the J gene end by 4 bases; junction bases not matched to a gene: 5. This CDR3 region has 14 residues. CDR3 loop: CASIGLALYNEQFF. The CDR3 DNA sequence: TGTGCCAGCATCGGACTAGCGCTATACAATGAGCAGTTCTTC.

The chain is built from TRBV18 and TRBJ1-5, with D possibly being TRBD1 (5 bases). Trimming shortened V by 4 bases and J by 3 bases, and 22 bases separated the two germline ends. The CDR3 spans 18 residues. The germline V gene encodes CDR1 KGHSH and CDR2 LQKENI. The CDR3: CASSLEGLGPTNNQPQHF. The CDR3 DNA is TGTGCCAGCTCACTGGAGGGTTTGGGGCCTACTAACAATCAGCCCCAGCATTTT.

The rearrangement links TRBV27 to TRBJ1-6, with no clear D. CDR1 and CDR2 from the germline V gene are MNHEY and SMNVEV (reference sequence). The germline V and J ends were trimmed by 3 bases and 7 bases, with 10 bases remaining between them. The CDR3 extends over 14 amino acids. CDR3 protein: CASSFSTENSPLHF. CDR3 in DNA: TGTGCCAGCAGTTTTAGCACAGAGAATTCACCCCTCCACTTT.

This clone was observed a single time. The chain couples TRBV15 to TRBJ2-7; 9 bases fit TRBD1. Germline V CDR1 and CDR2: LNHNV, YYDKDF (reference sequence). The CDR3 contains 17 residues. The junction had 9 bases not matched to a gene; V was cut back by 1 base and J by 2 bases. The CDR3 nucleotides are TGTGCCACCAGCAGAGCTGGGACAGGGATTGGTGCCTACGAGCAGTACTTC. Translating it yields CATSRAGTGIGAYEQYF.

The chain employs TRBV19 and TRBJ1-4, with D hard to call. Germline V gene lookup returns CDR1 LNHDA and CDR2 SQIVND (reference sequence). The V and J ends lost 4 bases and 5 bases respectively, with 17 bases between them. The CDR3 totals 16 residues. CDR3 protein: CASSKRAAGSNEKLFF. CDR3 coding DNA: TGTGCCAGTAGTAAAAGGGCGGCGGGTTCCAATGAAAAACTGTTTTTT.

The CDR3 sequence: CAWSVPRAGGRDEQFF. In nucleotides, the CDR3 is TGTGCCTGGAGTGTACCTCGGGCGGGAGGAAGGGATGAGCAGTTCTTC. The V and J genes are TRBV30 and TRBJ2-1; TRBD2 matches 8 bases. CDR1 is GTSNPN, CDR2 SVGIG, per germline (reference sequence). This CDR3 is 16 amino acids long. Germline trimming cut 0 bases from V and 8 bases from J; bases unmatched to any gene: 12.

By sample fraction, this clone is medium-sized. CDR3 sequence: CASRGDRGFSYEQYF. CDR3 DNA: TGTGCCAGCAGGGGGGACAGGGGCTTTTCCTACGAGCAGTACTTC. The chain carries TRBV2 and TRBJ2-7, with TRBD1 matching 10 bases. The length of the CDR3 is 15 residues. V was clipped by 6 bases and J by 1 base; unmatched bases: 6. Germline assignment: CDR1 SNHLY and CDR2 FYNNEI.

V usage is TRBV2 and J usage is TRBJ2-3; D is tentatively TRBD1 or TRBD2 (5 bases each). The V end lost 11 bases, the J end lost 2 bases, and 14 bases lay between the germline ends. CDR1 and CDR2 from the germline V gene are SNHLY and FYNNEI. The CDR3 sequence is 13 residues long. The CDR3 DNA reads as TGTGCCGGCTCCGGGACCCTCACAGATACGCAGTATTTT. Amino acid sequence: CAGSGTLTDTQYF.

The chain combines TRBV28 with TRBJ1-6, with TRBD1 as a possible D gene (6 bases). The germline V gene has CDR1 MDHEN and CDR2 SYDVKM. This CDR3 comprises 15 residues. V was clipped by 6 bases and J by 9 bases, with 18 bases between them. The CDR3 sequence: CASSDQTGPGSPLHF. In DNA, the CDR3 is TGTGCCAGCAGCGACCAAACAGGGCCTGGTTCACCCCTCCACTTT.

This clone was seen a single time. The rearrangement joins TRBV7-2 to TRBJ2-7, with 12 bases lining up with TRBD2. The CDR3 extends over 18 amino acids. Germline-derived CDR1 and CDR2 are SGHTA and FQGNSA. Unmatched junction bases numbered 13, after V lost 5 bases and J lost 2 bases. The CDR3 coding sequence is TGTGCCAGCAGCCGCGATCTAGCGGGAGGGCCCACTCCCTACGAGCAGTACTTC. This encodes CASSRDLAGGPTPYEQYF.